This T cell receptor beta chain emerged from a study of blood T cell repertoires in COVID-19. About the research overall: Sample material is recorded as cDNA or gDNA derived from T cells, B-cell-depleted T cells, or PBMCs.

Per the authors' pipeline: For nucleated cells, counts were estimated from reference gene primer amplification. The assay was immunoSEQ multiplex PCR, and TCRdb's table has in-frame clones only and misses some. V, J and clone size reflect that table, while D and trimming were determined from the DNA. The sample consists of more than 200,000 clones, approximately 88% of them appearing once. CDR3 length equals 14 residues. Trimming pared 10 bases from V and 0 bases from J, leaving 13 bases between. Germline CDR1 reads ENHRY; CDR2 reads SYGVKD. The sequence was collected from a woman in her 30s with COVID-19, enrolled during active disease. The sample was peripheral blood. The chain is built from TRBV10-3 and TRBJ1-5; D is possibly TRBD1 (5 bases). The CDR3 loop is CATWRGDSNQPQHF. DNA of the CDR3: TGTGCCACCTGGCGGGGGGATAGCAATCAGCCCCAGCATTTT.